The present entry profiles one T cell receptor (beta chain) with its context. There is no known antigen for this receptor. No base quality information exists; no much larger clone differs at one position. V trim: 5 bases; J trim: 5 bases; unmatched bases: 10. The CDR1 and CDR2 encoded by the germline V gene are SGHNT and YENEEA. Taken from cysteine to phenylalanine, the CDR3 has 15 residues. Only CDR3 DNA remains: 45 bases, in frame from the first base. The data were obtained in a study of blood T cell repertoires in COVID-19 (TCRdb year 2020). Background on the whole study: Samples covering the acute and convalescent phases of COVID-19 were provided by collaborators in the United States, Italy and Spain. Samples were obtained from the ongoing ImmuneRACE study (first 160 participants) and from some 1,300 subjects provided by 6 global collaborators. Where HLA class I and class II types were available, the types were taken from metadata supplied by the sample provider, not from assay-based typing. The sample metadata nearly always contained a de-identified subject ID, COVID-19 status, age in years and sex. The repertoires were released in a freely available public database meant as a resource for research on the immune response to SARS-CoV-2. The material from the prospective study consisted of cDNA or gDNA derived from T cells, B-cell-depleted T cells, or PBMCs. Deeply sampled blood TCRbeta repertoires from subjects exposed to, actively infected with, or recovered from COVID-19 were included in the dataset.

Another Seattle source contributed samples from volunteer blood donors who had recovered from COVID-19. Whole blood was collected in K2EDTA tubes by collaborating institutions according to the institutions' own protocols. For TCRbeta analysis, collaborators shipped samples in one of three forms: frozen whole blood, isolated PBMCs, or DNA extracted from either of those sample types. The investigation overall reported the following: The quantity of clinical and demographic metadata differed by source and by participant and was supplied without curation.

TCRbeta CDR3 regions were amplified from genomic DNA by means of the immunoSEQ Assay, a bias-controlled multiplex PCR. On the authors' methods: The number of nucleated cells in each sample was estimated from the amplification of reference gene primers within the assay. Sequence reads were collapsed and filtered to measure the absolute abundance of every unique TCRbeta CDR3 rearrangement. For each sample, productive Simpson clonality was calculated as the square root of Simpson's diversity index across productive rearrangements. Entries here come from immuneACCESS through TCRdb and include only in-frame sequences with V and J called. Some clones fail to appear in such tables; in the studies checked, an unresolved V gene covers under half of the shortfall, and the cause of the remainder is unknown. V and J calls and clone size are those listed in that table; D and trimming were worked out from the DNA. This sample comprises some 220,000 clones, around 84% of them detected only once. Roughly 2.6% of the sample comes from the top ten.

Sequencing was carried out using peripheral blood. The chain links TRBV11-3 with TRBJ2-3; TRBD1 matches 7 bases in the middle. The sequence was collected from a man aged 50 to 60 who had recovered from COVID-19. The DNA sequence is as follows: TGTGCCAGCAGCCAGGGACAGAGATGGATAGATACGCAGTATTTT. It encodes CASSQGQRWIDTQYF.